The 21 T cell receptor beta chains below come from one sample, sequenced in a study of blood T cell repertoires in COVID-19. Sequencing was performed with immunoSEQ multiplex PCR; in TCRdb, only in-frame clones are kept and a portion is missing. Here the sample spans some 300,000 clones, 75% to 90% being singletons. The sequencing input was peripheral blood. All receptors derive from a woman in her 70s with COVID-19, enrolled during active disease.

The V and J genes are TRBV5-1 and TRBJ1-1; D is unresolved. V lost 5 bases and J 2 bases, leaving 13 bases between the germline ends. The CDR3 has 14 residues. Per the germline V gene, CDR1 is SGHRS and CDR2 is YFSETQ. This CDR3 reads CASSFFGLNTEAFF. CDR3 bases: TGCGCCAGCAGTTTTTTCGGTCTCAACACTGAAGCTTTCTTT.

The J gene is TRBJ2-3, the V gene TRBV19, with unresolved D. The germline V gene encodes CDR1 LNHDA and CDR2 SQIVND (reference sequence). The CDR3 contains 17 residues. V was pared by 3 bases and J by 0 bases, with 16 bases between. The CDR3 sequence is CASSISRGAPSTDTQYF. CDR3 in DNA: TGTGCCAGTAGTATTAGTAGAGGCGCTCCTAGCACAGATACGCAGTATTTT.

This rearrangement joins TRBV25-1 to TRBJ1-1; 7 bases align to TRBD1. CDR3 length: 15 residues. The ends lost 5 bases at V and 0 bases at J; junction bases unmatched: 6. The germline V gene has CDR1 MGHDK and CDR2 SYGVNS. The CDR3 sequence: CASSYRQGMNTEAFF. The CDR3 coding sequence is TGTGCCAGCAGTTACAGACAGGGCATGAACACTGAAGCTTTCTTT.

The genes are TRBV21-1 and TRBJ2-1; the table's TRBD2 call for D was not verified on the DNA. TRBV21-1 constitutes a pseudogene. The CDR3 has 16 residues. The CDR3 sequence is CASSKVPAGRPNEQFF. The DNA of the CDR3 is TGTGCCAGCAGCAAAGTCCCAGCGGGGAGACCCAATGAGCAGTTCTTC.

The DNA for the CDR3 is TGTGCCAGCAGTACACTTCGACAGGGGGCGATTCTAAGCTCCTATAATTCACCCCTCCACTTT. Its translation: CASSTLRQGAILSSYNSPLHF. The chain combines TRBV27 with TRBJ1-6; 10 bases line up with TRBD1. This CDR3 is built from 21 residues. With 5 bases clipped from V and 0 bases from J, the junction kept 16 bases outside the gene matches. Per the germline V gene, CDR1 is MNHEY and CDR2 is SMNVEV (reference sequence).

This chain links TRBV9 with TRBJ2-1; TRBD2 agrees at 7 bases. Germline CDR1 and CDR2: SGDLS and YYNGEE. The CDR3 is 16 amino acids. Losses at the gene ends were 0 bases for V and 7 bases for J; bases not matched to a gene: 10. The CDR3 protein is CASSVEVGGSSNEQFF. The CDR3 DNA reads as TGTGCCAGCAGCGTAGAGGTGGGGGGGTCATCAAATGAGCAGTTCTTC.

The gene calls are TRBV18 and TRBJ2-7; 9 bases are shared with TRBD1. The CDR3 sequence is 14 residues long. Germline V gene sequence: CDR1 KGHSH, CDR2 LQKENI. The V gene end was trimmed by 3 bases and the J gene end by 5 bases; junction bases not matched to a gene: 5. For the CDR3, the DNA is TGTGCCAGCTCACCTGGGACAGGGAGGGACGAGCAGTACTTC. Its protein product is CASSPGTGRDEQYF.

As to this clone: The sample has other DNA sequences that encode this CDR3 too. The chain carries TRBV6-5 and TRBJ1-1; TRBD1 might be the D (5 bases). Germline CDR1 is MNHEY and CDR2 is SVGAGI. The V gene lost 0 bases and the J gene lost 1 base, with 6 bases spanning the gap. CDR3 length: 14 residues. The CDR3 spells CASSYSGGNTEAFF. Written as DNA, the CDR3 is TGTGCCAGCAGTTACTCGGGGGGGAACACTGAAGCTTTCTTT.

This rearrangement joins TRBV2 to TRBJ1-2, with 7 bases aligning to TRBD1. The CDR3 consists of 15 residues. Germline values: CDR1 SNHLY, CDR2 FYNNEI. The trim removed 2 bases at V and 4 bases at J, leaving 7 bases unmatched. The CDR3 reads CASSESGGQVYGYTF. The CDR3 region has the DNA TGTGCCAGCAGTGAATCGGGCGGACAGGTCTATGGCTACACCTTC.

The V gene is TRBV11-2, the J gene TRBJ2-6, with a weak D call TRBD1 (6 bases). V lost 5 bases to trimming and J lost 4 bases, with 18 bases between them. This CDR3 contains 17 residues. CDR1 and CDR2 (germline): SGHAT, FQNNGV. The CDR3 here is CASSLPTGLAGANVLTF. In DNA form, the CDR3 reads TGTGCCAGCAGCCTACCTACAGGGCTGGCCGGGGCCAACGTCCTGACTTTC. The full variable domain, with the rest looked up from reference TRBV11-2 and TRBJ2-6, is EAGVAQSPRYKIIEKRQSVAFWCNPISGHATLYWYQQILGQGPKLLIQFQNNGVVDDSQLPKDRFSAERLKGVDSTLKIQPAKLEDSAVYLCASSLPTGLAGANVLTFGAGSRLTVL.

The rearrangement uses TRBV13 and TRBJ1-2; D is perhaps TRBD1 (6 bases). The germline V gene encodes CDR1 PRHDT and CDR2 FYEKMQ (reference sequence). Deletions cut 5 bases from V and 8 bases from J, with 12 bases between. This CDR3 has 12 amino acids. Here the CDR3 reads CASSRQDLGYTF. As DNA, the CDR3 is TGTGCCAGCAGCAGACAGGATCTGGGCTACACCTTC.

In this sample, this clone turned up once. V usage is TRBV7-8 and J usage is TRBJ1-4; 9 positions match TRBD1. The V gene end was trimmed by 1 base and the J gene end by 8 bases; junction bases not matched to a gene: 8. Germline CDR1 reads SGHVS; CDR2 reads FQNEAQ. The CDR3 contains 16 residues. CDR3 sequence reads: CASSLGDRGSGEKLFF. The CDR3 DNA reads TGTGCCAGCAGCTTAGGAGACAGGGGGTCGGGGGAAAAACTGTTTTTT. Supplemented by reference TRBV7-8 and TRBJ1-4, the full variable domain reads GAGVSQSPRYKVAKRGQDVALRCDPISGHVSLFWYQQALGQGPEFLTYFQNEAQLDKSGLPSDRFFAERPEGSVSTLKIQRTQQEDSAVYLCASSLGDRGSGEKLFFGSGTQLSVL.

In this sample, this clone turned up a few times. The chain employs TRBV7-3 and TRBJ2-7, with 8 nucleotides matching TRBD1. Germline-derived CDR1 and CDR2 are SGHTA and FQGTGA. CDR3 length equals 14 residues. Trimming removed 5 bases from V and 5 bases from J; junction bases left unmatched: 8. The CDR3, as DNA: TGTGCCAGCAGCAAACGACAGGGGTCCCACGAGCAGTACTTC. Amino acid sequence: CASSKRQGSHEQYF.

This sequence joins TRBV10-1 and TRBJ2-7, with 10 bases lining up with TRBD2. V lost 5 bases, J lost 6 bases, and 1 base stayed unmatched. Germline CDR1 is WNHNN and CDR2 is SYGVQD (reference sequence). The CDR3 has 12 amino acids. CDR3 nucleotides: TGCGCCAGCAGTCGACTAGCGGGCGAGCAGTACTTC. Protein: CASSRLAGEQYF.

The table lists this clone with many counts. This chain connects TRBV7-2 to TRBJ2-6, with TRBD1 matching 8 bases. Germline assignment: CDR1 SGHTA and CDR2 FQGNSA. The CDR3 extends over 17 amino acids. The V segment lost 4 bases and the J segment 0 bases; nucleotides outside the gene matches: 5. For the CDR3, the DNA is TGTGCCAGCAGCTCGGGACAGGCTTTCTCTGGGGCCAACGTCCTGACTTTC. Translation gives CASSSGQAFSGANVLTF.

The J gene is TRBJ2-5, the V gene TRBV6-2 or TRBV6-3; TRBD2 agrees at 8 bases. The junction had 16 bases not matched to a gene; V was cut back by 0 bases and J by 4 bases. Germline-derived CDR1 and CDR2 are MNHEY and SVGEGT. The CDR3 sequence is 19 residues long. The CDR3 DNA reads TGTGCCAGCAGTTACTCGGGGACTAGAATGGGCGGCCCGGGAGAGACCCAGTACTTC. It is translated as CASSYSGTRMGGPGETQYF.

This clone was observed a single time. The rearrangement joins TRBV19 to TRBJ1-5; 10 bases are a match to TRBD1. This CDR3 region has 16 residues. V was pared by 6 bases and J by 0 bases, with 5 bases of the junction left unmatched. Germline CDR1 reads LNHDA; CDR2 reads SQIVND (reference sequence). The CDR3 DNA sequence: TGTGCCAGTAGGGACAGGGGGAGAAATAGCAATCAGCCCCAGCATTTT. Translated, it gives CASRDRGRNSNQPQHF.

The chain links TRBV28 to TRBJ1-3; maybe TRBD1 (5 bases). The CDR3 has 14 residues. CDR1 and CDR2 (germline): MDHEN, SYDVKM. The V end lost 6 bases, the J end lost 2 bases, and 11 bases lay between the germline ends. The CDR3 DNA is TGTGCCAGCAGCCTCGGACAAGCTGGAAACACCATATATTTT. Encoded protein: CASSLGQAGNTIYF.

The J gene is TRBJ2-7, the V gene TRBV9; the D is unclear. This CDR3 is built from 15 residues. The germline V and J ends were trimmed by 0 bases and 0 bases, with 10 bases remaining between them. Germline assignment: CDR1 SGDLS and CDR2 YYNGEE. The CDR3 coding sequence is TGTGCCAGCAGCGTAGGGGCAGCTTACTCCTACGAGCAGTACTTC. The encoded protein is CASSVGAAYSYEQYF.

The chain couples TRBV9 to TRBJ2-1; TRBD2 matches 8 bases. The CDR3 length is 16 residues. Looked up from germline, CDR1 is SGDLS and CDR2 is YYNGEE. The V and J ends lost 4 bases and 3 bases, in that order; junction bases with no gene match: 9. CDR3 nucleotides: TGTGCCAGCAGCACAAGAAGCGGGGGATACTACAATGAGCAGTTCTTC. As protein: CASSTRSGGYYNEQFF. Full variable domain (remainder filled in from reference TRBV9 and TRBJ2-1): DSGVTQTPKHLITATGQRVTLRCSPRSGDLSVYWYQQSLDQGLQFLIQYYNGEERAKGNILERFSAQQFPDLHSELNLSSLELGDSALYFCASSTRSGGYYNEQFFGPGTRLTVL.

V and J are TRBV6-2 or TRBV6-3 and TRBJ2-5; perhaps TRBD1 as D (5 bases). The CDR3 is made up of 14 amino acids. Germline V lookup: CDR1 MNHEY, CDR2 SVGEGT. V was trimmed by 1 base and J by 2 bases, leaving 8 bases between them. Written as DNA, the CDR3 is TGTGCCAGCAGTTACTTGGGGCCTCAAGAGACCCAGTACTTC. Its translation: CASSYLGPQETQYF.